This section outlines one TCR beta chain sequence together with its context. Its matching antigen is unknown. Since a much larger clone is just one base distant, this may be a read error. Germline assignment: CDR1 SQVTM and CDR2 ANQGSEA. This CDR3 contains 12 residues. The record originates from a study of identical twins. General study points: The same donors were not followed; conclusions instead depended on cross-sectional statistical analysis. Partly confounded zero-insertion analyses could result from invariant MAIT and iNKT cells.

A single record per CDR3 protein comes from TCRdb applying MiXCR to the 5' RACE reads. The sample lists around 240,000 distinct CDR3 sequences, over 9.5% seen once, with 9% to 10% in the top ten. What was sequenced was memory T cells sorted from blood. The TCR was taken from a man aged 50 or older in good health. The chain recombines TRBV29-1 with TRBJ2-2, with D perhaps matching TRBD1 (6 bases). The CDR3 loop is CSVEQGTVELFF. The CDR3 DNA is TGCAGCGTTGAACAGGGGACCGTGGAGCTGTTTTTT.